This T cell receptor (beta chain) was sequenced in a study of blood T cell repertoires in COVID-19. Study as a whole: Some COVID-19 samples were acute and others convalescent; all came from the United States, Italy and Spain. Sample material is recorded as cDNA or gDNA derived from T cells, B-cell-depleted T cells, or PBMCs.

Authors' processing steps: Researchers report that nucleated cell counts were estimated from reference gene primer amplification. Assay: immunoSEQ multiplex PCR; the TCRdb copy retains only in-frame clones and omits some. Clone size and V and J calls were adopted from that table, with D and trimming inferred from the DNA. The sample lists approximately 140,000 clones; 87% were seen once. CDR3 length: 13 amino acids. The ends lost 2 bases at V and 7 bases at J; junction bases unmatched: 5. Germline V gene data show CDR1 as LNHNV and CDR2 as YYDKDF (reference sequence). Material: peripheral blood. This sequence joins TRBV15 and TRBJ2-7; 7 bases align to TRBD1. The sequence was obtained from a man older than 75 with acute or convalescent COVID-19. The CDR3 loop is CATSRRQGGEQYF. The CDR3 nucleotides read TGTGCCACCAGCAGACGACAGGGCGGGGAGCAGTACTTC.